This note documents a single TCR beta chain sequence. The data derive from a study of blood T cell repertoires in COVID-19. This CDR3 region has 16 residues. Trimming took 3 bases from V and 8 from J; bases not matched to a gene: 12. The V gene's germline CDR1 is SGDLS and CDR2 YYNGEE. Assay used: immunoSEQ multiplex PCR; TCRdb lists only in-frame clones, some missing. Of approximately 130,000 clones listed, approximately 68% are singletons. The clonotype originates from a woman between 70 and 85 years old with acute or convalescent COVID-19. V is TRBV9 and J is TRBJ2-1; 9 positions agree with TRBD1. Sequencing used peripheral blood. DNA of the CDR3: TGTGCCAGCAGCGCCGCCGGGACAGGGAAAGGCCATGAGCAGTTCTTC. As protein: CASSAAGTGKGHEQFF.